This T cell receptor beta chain was identified in a study of technical replicates of blood from a few donors. Within the sample, this clone is large (0.1 to 1%). Produced via immunoSEQ multiplex PCR; TCRdb's table is partial and in-frame only. The sample holds some 15,000 clones, around 81% seen once. CDR1 is MDHEN, CDR2 SYDVKM, per germline. The CDR3 totals 15 residues. The V and J ends lost 7 bases and 5 bases, in that order; junction bases with no gene match: 11. The rearrangement uses TRBV28 and TRBJ2-5, with 9 bases matching TRBD2. The sequencing sample was made of PBMCs. The source is a human donor in good health. DNA of the CDR3: TGTGCCAGCACCGCAGGGCGGGAGGGGGGGGAGACCCAGTACTTC. This gives the protein CASTAGREGGETQYF. Based on the CDR3 plus reference TRBV28 and TRBJ2-5, the full variable domain is DVKVTQSSRYLVKRTGEKVFLECVQDMDHENMFWYRQDPGLGLRLIYFSYDVKMKEKGDIPEGYSVSREKKERFSLILESASTNQTSMYLCASTAGREGGETQYFGPGTRLLVL.